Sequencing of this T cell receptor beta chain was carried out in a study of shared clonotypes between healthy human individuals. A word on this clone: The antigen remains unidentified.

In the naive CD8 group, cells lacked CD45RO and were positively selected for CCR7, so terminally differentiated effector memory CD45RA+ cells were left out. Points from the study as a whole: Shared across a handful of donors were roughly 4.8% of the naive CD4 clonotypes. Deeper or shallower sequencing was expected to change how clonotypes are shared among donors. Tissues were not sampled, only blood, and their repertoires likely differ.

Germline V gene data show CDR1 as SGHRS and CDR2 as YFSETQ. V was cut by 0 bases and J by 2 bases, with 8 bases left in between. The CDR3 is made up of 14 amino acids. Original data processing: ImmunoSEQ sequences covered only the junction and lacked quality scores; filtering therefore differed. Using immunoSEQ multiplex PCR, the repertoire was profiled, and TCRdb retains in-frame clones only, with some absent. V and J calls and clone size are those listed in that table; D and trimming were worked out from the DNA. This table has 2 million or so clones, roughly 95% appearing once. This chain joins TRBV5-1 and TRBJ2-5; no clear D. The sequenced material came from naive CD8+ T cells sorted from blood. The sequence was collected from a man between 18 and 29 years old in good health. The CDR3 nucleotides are TGCGCCAGCAGCTTGGGTCTAAATCAAGAGACCCAGTACTTC. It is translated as CASSLGLNQETQYF.